The 4 T cell receptor beta chains presented below share a single source sample, sequenced in a study of response to subunit inactivated influenza vaccine. TCRdb reanalysed the RT-PCR reads using MiXCR and keeps one entry per CDR3 protein. The sample has 200,000 to 300,000 distinct CDR3 sequences; 9% to 15% are singletons. Material: non-naive T cells sorted from PBMCs, obtained 14 to 15 days before vaccination. Source of these receptors: a man aged 50 to 60 who received an inactivated influenza vaccine.

There are a few counts of this clonotype. The chain carries TRBV6-2 or TRBV6-3 and TRBJ2-1; 8 nucleotides line up with TRBD2. This CDR3 has 15 residues. Trimming at V came to 10 bases and at J to 4 bases, leaving 12 bases not matched to a gene. CDR1 MNHEY and CDR2 SVGEGT come from the germline V gene. In nucleotides, the CDR3 is TGTGCCACCAAGTTAACGGGAGGGCCATACAATGAGCAGTTCTTC. Amino acids: CATKLTGGPYNEQFF.

This clonotype was seen at least ten times. The chain uses TRBV5-6 and TRBJ2-1; 9 nucleotides line up with TRBD1. Looked up from germline, CDR1 is SGHDT and CDR2 is YYEEEE. With V trimmed by 4 bases and J by 6 bases, 11 bases remained unmatched. The CDR3 contains 16 residues. The CDR3 DNA is TGTGCCAGCAGCCGGAGACACGGGACAGGGAGCAATGAGCAGTTCTTC. This translates into CASSRRHGTGSNEQFF.

This clonotype was recorded many times. The chain joins TRBV15 to TRBJ1-5; D ambiguous. The CDR3 runs 13 residues. Germline CDR1 LNHNV, CDR2 YYDKDF (reference sequence). The V end lost 5 bases, the J end lost 7 bases, and 12 bases lay between the germline ends. CDR3 in amino acids: CATSSSSRQPQHF. The CDR3 bases are TGTGCCACCAGCTCCTCAAGTCGGCAGCCCCAGCATTTT.

This clonotype was seen at least ten times. CDR3 in DNA: TGTGCCAGCAGTACCCCCCTAGCGGCTCAAGAGACCCAGTACTTC. Translation: CASSTPLAAQETQYF. V and J are TRBV12-3 or TRBV12-4 and TRBJ2-5; 7 positions agree with TRBD2. Trimming at V came to 5 bases and at J to 2 bases, leaving 8 bases not matched to a gene. The length of the CDR3 is 15 residues.